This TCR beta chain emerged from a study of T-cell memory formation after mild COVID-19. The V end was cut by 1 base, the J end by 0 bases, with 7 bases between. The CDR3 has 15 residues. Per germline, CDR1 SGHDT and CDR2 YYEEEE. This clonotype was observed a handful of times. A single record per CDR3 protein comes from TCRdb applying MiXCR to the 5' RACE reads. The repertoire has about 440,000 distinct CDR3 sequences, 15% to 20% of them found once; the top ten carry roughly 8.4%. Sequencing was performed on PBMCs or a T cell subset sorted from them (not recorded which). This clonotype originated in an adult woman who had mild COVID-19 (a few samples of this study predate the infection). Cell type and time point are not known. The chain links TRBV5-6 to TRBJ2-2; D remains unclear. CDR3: CASSLIQSNTGELFF. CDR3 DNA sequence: TGTGCCAGCAGCTTGATCCAGTCGAACACCGGGGAGCTGTTTTTT. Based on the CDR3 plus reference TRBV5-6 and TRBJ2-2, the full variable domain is DAGVTQSPTHLIKTRGQQVTLRCSPKSGHDTVSWYQQALGQGPQFIFQYYEEEERQRGNFPDRFSGHQFPNYSSELNVNALLLGDSALYLCASSLIQSNTGELFFGEGSRLTVL.